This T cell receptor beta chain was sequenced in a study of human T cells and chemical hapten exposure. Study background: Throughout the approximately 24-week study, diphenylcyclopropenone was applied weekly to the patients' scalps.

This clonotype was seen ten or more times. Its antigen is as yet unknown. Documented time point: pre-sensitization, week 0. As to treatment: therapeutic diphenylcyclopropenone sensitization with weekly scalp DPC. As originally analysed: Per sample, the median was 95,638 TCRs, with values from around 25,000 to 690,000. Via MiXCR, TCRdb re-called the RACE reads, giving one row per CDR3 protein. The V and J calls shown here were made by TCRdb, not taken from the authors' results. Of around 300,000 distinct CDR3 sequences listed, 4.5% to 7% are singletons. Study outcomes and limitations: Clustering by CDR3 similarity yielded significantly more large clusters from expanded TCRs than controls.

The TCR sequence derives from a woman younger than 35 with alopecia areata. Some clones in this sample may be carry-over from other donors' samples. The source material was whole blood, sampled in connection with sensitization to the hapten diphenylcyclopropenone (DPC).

CDR3 in amino acids: CASREQGEGGYTF. Written as DNA, the CDR3 is TGTGCCAGCAGGGAACAGGGGGAAGGTGGCTACACCTTC. This chain connects TRBV27 to TRBJ1-2; TRBD1 agrees at 8 bases. This CDR3 is built from 13 residues. Germline CDR1 and CDR2: MNHEY and SMNVEV (reference sequence). The trim removed 6 bases at V and 7 bases at J, leaving 7 bases unmatched.